A selection of T cell receptor beta chains follows, all from one sample in a study of blood T cell repertoires in COVID-19. Data came from immunoSEQ multiplex PCR; TCRdb stores just in-frame clones and leaves some out. The sample records 150,000 to 200,000 clones, around 76% being singletons. The source material was peripheral blood. These receptors came from a woman aged 50 to 65 with active or convalescent COVID-19. Both conserved end residues are part of each CDR3. A D gene is named only where the DNA matches it firmly. A row's size may be missing; if present it is once, few, many or a size class.

TRBJ2-3,TRBV4-2,once,TRBD2,16,TGTGCCAGCAGCCAAGATCAGGGCGGGAGGACAGATACGCAGTATTTT,CASSQDQGGRTDTQYF
TRBJ2-3,TRBV4-3,.,TRBD2,17,TGCGCCAGCAGCTCGCTGGGGACTAGCGGGAGTACAGATACGCAGTATTTT,CASSSLGTSGSTDTQYF
TRBJ2-1,TRBV6-6,.,TRBD2,17,TGTGCCAGCAGTCGGACTAGCGGGAGGGCCAGTTACAATGAGCAGTTCTTC,CASSRTSGRASYNEQFF
TRBJ2-1,TRBV27,.,TRBD2,16,TGTGCCAGCAGCGTACTAGCGGGAGGAACCTACAATGAGCAGTTCTTC,CASSVLAGGTYNEQFF
TRBJ1-1,TRBV7-2,.,TRBD1,18,TGTGCCAGCAGCTTAACGTCCTTGAAGGGGGCGGGGAACACTGAAGCTTTCTTT,CASSLTSLKGAGNTEAFF
TRBJ1-1,TRBV14,.,.,14,TGTGCCAGCAGCCAAGCGTTGGGGGGCACTGAAGCTTTCTTT,CASSQALGGTEAFF
TRBJ2-1,TRBV6-1,few,.,15,TGTGCCAGCAGTGAAGATGTAGGGGTCATTAATGAGCAGTTCTTC,CASSEDVGVINEQFF
TRBJ2-3,TRBV7-9,.,.,12,TGTGCCAGCCACAGTAGCACAGATACGCAGTATTTT,CASHSSTDTQYF
TRBJ2-5,TRBV7-9,.,TRBD2,14,TGTGCCAGCAGCTTGGGAGGGGCGGGGGAGACCCAGTACTTC,CASSLGGAGETQYF
TRBJ1-2,TRBV5-6,.,TRBD1,15,TGTGCCAGCAGCGACGAGACAGGGGGCTATTATGGCTACACCTTC,CASSDETGGYYGYTF
TRBJ1-1,TRBV27,.,.,14,TGTGCCAGCAGTTTTCTGAAGTCGAGCACTGAAGCTTTCTTT,CASSFLKSSTEAFF
TRBJ2-3,TRBV10-3,.,.,14,TGTGCCATCAGTGGTGACCGAGGCGCAGATACGCAGTATTTT,CAISGDRGADTQYF
TRBJ1-4,TRBV28,once,.,15,TGTGCCAGCACTGGACCGGTATCGGGGAATGAAAAACTGTTTTTT,CASTGPVSGNEKLFF
TRBJ1-1,TRBV6-2/TRBV6-3,few,.,15,TGTGCCAGCAGTTCTACGGACAGCTCGCACACTGAAGCTTTCTTT,CASSSTDSSHTEAFF